Only a few counts were recorded for the clone carrying this TCR beta chain. Its antigen is not identified. After removal of 3 bases from V and 6 bases from J, the junction contained 5 bases not matched to a gene. CDR3 length: 13 amino acids. Germline CDR1 is LNHDA and CDR2 is SQIVND (reference sequence). The beta constant-region primer was an equimolar mix of two oligonucleotides covering TRBC1 and TRBC2. Ligated cDNA was amplified by four rounds of PCR with nested alpha and beta constant-region primers and SP2. Ligation attached a single-stranded oligonucleotide with a 12-nucleotide UMI and the SP2 primer to the cDNA 3' end. TCRdb re-called the UMI-ligation and nested PCR reads with MiXCR, one entry per CDR3 protein. The data contain 130,000 to 150,000 distinct CDR3 sequences, roughly 23% of them singletons. This sample was taken from a study of naive and memory T cell subsets. Broader study findings: Especially in CD8 cells, naive repertoires contained a few larger clonotypes, possibly CD45RA-re-expressing memory cells. Gini index rose across naive, CM, EM and EMRA in CD4 and CD8. There was no ground truth to check naive and memory subset results.

What was sequenced was naive CD4+ T cells from blood. The genes are TRBV19 and TRBJ2-7; TRBD1 aligns across 7 bases. This sequence was found in a human donor in good health. This chain's CDR3 is CASSIAGDSEQYF. The CDR3 DNA sequence: TGTGCCAGTAGTATCGCAGGGGACAGCGAGCAGTACTTC.